The entry below gives a single T cell receptor (beta chain) sequence along with its context. Clones were sequenced by immunoSEQ multiplex PCR, and TCRdb holds only the in-frame ones, with some missing. The sample includes about 6,800 clones, approximately 79% seen only once; the top ten take under 10%. The entry originates in a study of T cells and copy number aberrations in small-cell lung cancer. CDR1 is SGHDT, CDR2 YYEEEE, per germline. The CDR3 loop spans 14 amino acids. The V and J ends lost 0 bases and 3 bases, in that order; junction bases with no gene match: 0. Material: normal tissue next to the tumor. This TCR came from a woman in her seventies with small cell lung cancer. Some clones in this sample may be carry-over from other donors' samples. J is TRBJ2-3 and V is TRBV5-6; 8 nucleotides line up with TRBD1. CDR3: CASSLGTGTDTQYF. CDR3 bases: TGTGCCAGCAGCTTGGGGACAGGGACAGATACGCAGTATTTT.